This TCR beta chain is from a study of T cell repertoires in aging, cancer and after chemotherapy. Looking at the study overall: Donor ages fell into six groups from 30 or younger up to 70 or older.

Peripheral blood genomic DNA, not sorted cells or RNA, was the template. TRB rearrangements spanning V, D and J were amplified using mixed TRB-A/B primers. One entry per CDR3 protein, called by TCRdb with MiXCR from the multiplex PCR reads. The table has roughly 9,000 distinct CDR3 sequences, roughly two fifths seen once. The V and J ends lost 1 base and 3 bases respectively, with 13 bases between them. In germline, CDR1 is SGHRS, CDR2 YFSETQ. The CDR3 has 15 residues. This sequence joins TRBV5-1 and TRBJ1-1; D remains unclear. Sequenced material: blood. This clonotype was sampled from a human donor with a solid tumor. The CDR3 DNA is TGCGCCAGCAGCTTGATGGCGGCTAGGGACACTGAAGCTTTCTTT. It is translated as CASSLMAARDTEAFF.